A single sample is the source of the 24 T cell receptor beta chains below, sequenced in a study of blood T cell repertoires in COVID-19. The assay was immunoSEQ multiplex PCR, and TCRdb's table has in-frame clones only and misses some. The data hold tens of thousands of clones, with 80% to 90% observed a single time. The sample comprised peripheral blood. Receptors were obtained from a woman aged 60 to 75 with acute or convalescent COVID-19.

The genes are TRBV29-1 and TRBJ2-3; 9 bases agree with TRBD1. There are 14 residues in the CDR3. Germline V gives CDR1 SQVTM, CDR2 ANQGSEA. Trimming cost V 3 bases and J 4 bases; bases outside gene matches: 5. The CDR3 sequence: CSVEPGQGSDTQYF. CDR3 nucleotides: TGCAGCGTTGAGCCGGGACAGGGATCAGATACGCAGTATTTT.

The V gene is TRBV5-1, the J gene TRBJ1-1, with D unresolved. V was cut by 1 base and J by 6 bases, with 19 bases left in between. The CDR3 spans 16 residues. CDR1 is SGHRS, CDR2 YFSETQ, per germline. For the CDR3, the DNA is TGCGCCAGCAGCTTGAGCGAAGGTCCGTCTGGGTCTGAAGCTTTCTTT. Protein sequence: CASSLSEGPSGSEAFF.

V is TRBV12-3 or TRBV12-4 and J is TRBJ1-1; no firm D call. CDR3 length: 12 residues. V lost 6 bases and J lost 6, with 11 bases in between. CDR3 sequence reads: CASSPEAAEAFF. The CDR3 coding sequence is TGTGCCAGCAGCCCCGAAGCGGCTGAAGCTTTCTTT.

This clone appeared a few times. This chain's CDR3 is CASSGGRENEAFF. The CDR3 DNA follows: TGTGCCAGCAGTGGCGGGAGGGAGAATGAAGCTTTCTTT. This chain uses TRBV12-3 or TRBV12-4 with TRBJ1-1; D unresolved. The length of the CDR3 is 13 residues. V lost 5 bases and J 7 bases, leaving 14 bases between the germline ends.

This chain connects TRBV12-3 or TRBV12-4 to TRBJ1-1, with D uncertain. The CDR3 contains 13 residues. Trimming cost V 3 bases and J 3 bases, with 8 bases left between them. CDR3 amino acids: CASSLDWDTEAFF. DNA for the CDR3: TGTGCCAGCAGTTTGGACTGGGACACTGAAGCTTTCTTT.

The gene calls are TRBV29-1 and TRBJ1-2, with 8 bases matching TRBD1. Germline CDR1 reads SQVTM; CDR2 reads ANQGSEA. The CDR3 totals 14 residues. The ends lost 6 bases at V and 5 bases at J; junction bases unmatched: 11. The CDR3 bases are TGCAGCGTCCCCGGGACAGGCTTAGGGTATGGCTACACCTTC. This translates into CSVPGTGLGYGYTF.

This sequence joins TRBV15 and TRBJ2-5; 8 bases fit TRBD1. This CDR3 is built from 15 residues. Germline V gives CDR1 LNHNV, CDR2 YYDKDF (reference sequence). The V segment lost 3 bases and the J segment 2 bases; nucleotides outside the gene matches: 5. The CDR3 DNA is TGTGCCACCAGCAGCGGGACAGGCCGACAAGAGACCCAGTACTTC. As protein: CATSSGTGRQETQYF.

This clone was observed a handful of times. This sequence joins TRBV24-1 and TRBJ1-1, with a possible D match to TRBD1 (6 bases). Trimming pared 2 bases from V and 4 bases from J, leaving 10 bases between. This CDR3 is built from 14 residues. Per germline, CDR1 KGHDR and CDR2 SFDVKD. The CDR3 spells CATSDSGRGTEAFF. The CDR3 nucleotides read TGTGCCACCAGTGATTCGGGCAGGGGCACTGAAGCTTTCTTT.

The chain uses TRBV1 and TRBJ2-1; TRBD2 reflects the table's D call only, with no check against the DNA. TRBV1 corresponds to a pseudogene. CDR3 length: 16 residues. The CDR3 region is CTSSQDSLAGHNEQFF. CDR3 sequence (DNA): TGCACCAGCAGCCAAGATTCACTAGCGGGGCACAATGAGCAGTTCTTC.

The chain employs TRBV5-1 and TRBJ1-3; 7 nucleotides agree with TRBD1. This CDR3 has 14 amino acids. V dropped 4 bases and J dropped 2; count of bases not matched to a gene: 3. Germline lookup yields CDR1 SGHRS and CDR2 YFSETQ. In DNA, the CDR3 is TGCGCCAGCAGCCAGGGGGTTGCTGGAAACACCATATATTTT. It codes for CASSQGVAGNTIYF.

The chain uses TRBV5-5 and TRBJ1-4; D is perhaps TRBD1 (6 bases). The CDR3 has 19 residues. The V end lost 0 bases, the J end lost 1 base, and 19 bases lay between the germline ends. Germline CDR1 and CDR2: SGHKS and YYEKEE (reference sequence). For the CDR3, the DNA is TGTGCCAGCAGCTTGGCCGATCGGGGGGCCGAGGAAACTAATGAAAAACTGTTTTTT. This sequence encodes CASSLADRGAEETNEKLFF.

In its sample, this clone was seen once. The chain couples TRBV5-6 to TRBJ2-1; TRBD2 aligns across 7 bases. The germline V gene has CDR1 SGHDT and CDR2 YYEEEE. Trimming at V came to 2 bases and at J to 2 bases, leaving 4 bases not matched to a gene. The CDR3 spans 15 residues. The CDR3 DNA reads TGTGCCAGCAGCTTAGGGCTAGCGGCCTACAATGAGCAGTTCTTC. It codes for CASSLGLAAYNEQFF.

The chain is built from TRBV5-8 and TRBJ1-1, with TRBD1 matching 7 bases. The ends lost 4 bases at V and 1 base at J; junction bases unmatched: 7. Germline values: CDR1 SGHTS, CDR2 YDEGEE. This CDR3 spans 15 amino acids. CDR3 protein: CASSRGLTANTEAFF. The CDR3 bases are TGTGCCAGCAGCAGGGGGCTGACCGCGAACACTGAAGCTTTCTTT.

The rearrangement links TRBV7-2 to TRBJ2-5; TRBD2 aligns across 9 bases. This CDR3 is 14 amino acids long. The J segment lost 5 bases and the V segment lost 4 bases, leaving 5 bases of the junction unmatched. Germline V lookup: CDR1 SGHTA, CDR2 FQGNSA. In DNA form, the CDR3 reads TGTGCCAGCAGCTCCCGCGGGGGGGCCGAGACCCAGTACTTC. The encoded protein is CASSSRGGAETQYF.

Comment on this clone: This sample includes further DNA sequences coding for the same CDR3. The chain is built from TRBV11-3 and TRBJ2-1; perhaps TRBD1 as D (6 bases). The CDR3 is made up of 15 amino acids. V was shortened by 2 bases and J by 2 bases, with 10 bases between the two germline ends. From germline, CDR1 is SGHNT and CDR2 YENEEA. The CDR3 spells CASSLQGSPYNEQFF. In DNA, the CDR3 is TGTGCCAGCAGCTTACAGGGGTCCCCCTACAATGAGCAGTTCTTC.

This chain joins TRBV6-5 and TRBJ1-4; D is possibly TRBD1 (5 bases). Germline V gene sequence: CDR1 MNHEY, CDR2 SVGAGI. This CDR3 has 14 residues. Trimming pared 6 bases from V and 5 bases from J, leaving 13 bases between. The CDR3 sequence is CASSPAGSNEKLFF. CDR3 DNA sequence: TGTGCCAGCAGCCCCGCAGGGTCCAATGAAAAACTGTTTTTT.

The V gene is TRBV5-4, the J gene TRBJ1-1; D unclear. The CDR3 spans 13 residues. Germline CDR1 reads SGHNT; CDR2 reads YYREEE (reference sequence). V lost 0 bases to trimming and J lost 1 base, with 4 bases between them. CDR3 coding DNA: TGTGCCAGCAGCTTGGCCTGGAACACTGAAGCTTTCTTT. Encoded protein: CASSLAWNTEAFF.

J is TRBJ2-7 and V is TRBV5-4, with 10 bases identical to TRBD1. This CDR3 has 14 amino acids. Trimming removed 4 bases from V and 4 bases from J; junction bases left unmatched: 5. Germline CDR1 is SGHNT and CDR2 is YYREEE (reference sequence). The CDR3 nucleotides are TGTGCCAGCAGCCGGACAGGGGGAAATTACGAGCAGTACGTC. It specifies CASSRTGGNYEQYV.

The gene calls are TRBV7-6 and TRBJ2-3; 7 bases line up with TRBD1. The CDR3 is 18 residues long. The germline CDR1 and CDR2 sequences are SGHVS and FNYEAQ. With 0 bases clipped from V and 5 bases from J, the junction kept 14 bases outside the gene matches. CDR3 amino acids: CASSLAPPQGTYQDTQYF. For the CDR3, the DNA is TGTGCCAGCAGCTTAGCCCCCCCACAGGGGACCTATCAAGATACGCAGTATTTT.

The count of this clone is one. This chain uses TRBV5-4 with TRBJ2-5; 11 nucleotides line up with TRBD2. The CDR3 sequence is 16 residues long. V was pared by 4 bases and J by 1 base, with 6 bases of the junction left unmatched. Per the germline V gene, CDR1 is SGHNT and CDR2 is YYREEE (reference sequence). The CDR3 nucleotides read TGTGCCAGCAGCGTCGGACTAGCGGGCCTCCAAGAGACCCAGTACTTC. Its protein is CASSVGLAGLQETQYF.

This clone was seen a single time. V gene TRBV4-3 combines with J gene TRBJ2-5, with D perhaps matching TRBD1 (7 bases). V was trimmed by 4 bases and J by 5 bases, leaving 23 bases between them. The CDR3 loop spans 17 amino acids. Germline-derived CDR1 and CDR2 are LGHNA and YSLEER. The CDR3 DNA reads TGCGCCAGCAGCCTCAAGGCGGGACAGTGGGCGGGGGAGACCCAGTACTTC. Amino acids: CASSLKAGQWAGETQYF.

The V call is TRBV5-1, the J call TRBJ2-2, with D perhaps matching TRBD1 (6 bases). The CDR3 is 15 residues long. CDR1 SGHRS and CDR2 YFSETQ come from the germline V gene. Trimming left V 5 bases short and J 0 bases short, with 11 bases between. The CDR3, as DNA: TGCGCCAGCAGACCCGGGACAACGAACACCGGGGAGCTGTTTTTT. It codes for CASRPGTTNTGELFF.

The CDR3 coding sequence is TGCGCCAGCACCTTTGGGGGCCGAACGAACACTGAAGCTTTCTTT. Translated: CASTFGGRTNTEAFF. The gene calls are TRBV5-1 and TRBJ1-1, with D tentatively TRBD1 (6 bases). Germline assignment: CDR1 SGHRS and CDR2 YFSETQ. The CDR3 is 15 residues long. Trimming stripped 6 bases from V and 1 base from J, with 16 bases between.

The genes are TRBV19 and TRBJ1-2, with D possibly being TRBD1 (5 bases). The CDR3 has 14 amino acids. Germline V CDR1 and CDR2: LNHDA, SQIVND (reference sequence). V lost 0 bases, J lost 3 bases, and 8 bases lay in between. The CDR3, as DNA: TGTGCCAGTAGTATAGAGGCAGGGTACTATGGCTACACCTTC. Residues: CASSIEAGYYGYTF.